The next 15 T cell receptor beta chains were all read from a single sample in a study of blood T cell repertoires in COVID-19. The table came from immunoSEQ multiplex PCR; TCRdb's copy has only in-frame clones and leaves some out. This table has approximately 290,000 clones, 75% to 95% appearing once. Sequenced input: PBMCs or T cells enriched from blood (not recorded which). All receptors come from a woman in her twenties or thirties who had recovered from COVID-19.

The J gene is TRBJ1-4, the V gene TRBV15; D might be TRBD1 (5 bases). The CDR3 is made up of 13 amino acids. Trimming removed 1 base at V and 13 bases at J, with 13 bases between. CDR1 and CDR2 from the germline V gene are LNHNV and YYDKDF (reference sequence). The CDR3 here is CATSRGREGRLFF. DNA for the CDR3: TGTGCCACCAGCAGAGGCAGGGAAGGCAGACTGTTTTTT.

In its sample, this clone was seen once. This rearrangement joins TRBV19 to TRBJ2-1; TRBD2 agrees at 8 bases. Germline CDR1 is LNHDA and CDR2 is SQIVND (reference sequence). V was pared by 3 bases and J by 9 bases, with 7 bases of the junction left unmatched. This CDR3 has 14 residues. This CDR3 reads CASSIAGTSGEQFF. Written as DNA, the CDR3 is TGTGCCAGTAGTATCGCCGGGACTAGTGGTGAGCAGTTCTTC.

This rearrangement joins TRBV5-1 to TRBJ2-4, with D maybe TRBD1 (5 bases). The V gene's germline CDR1 is SGHRS and CDR2 YFSETQ. Trimming took off 2 bases at V and 0 bases at J, with 12 bases between the two ends. The CDR3 consists of 16 residues. CDR3 region: CASSLGDSLAKNIQYF. CDR3 bases: TGCGCCAGCAGCTTAGGGGATTCCCTAGCCAAAAACATTCAGTACTTC.

The chain links TRBV15 to TRBJ2-7, with a weak D call TRBD1 (6 bases). The CDR3 contains 17 residues. The germline gives CDR1 LNHNV, CDR2 YYDKDF (reference sequence). The V and J ends lost 5 bases and 3 bases respectively, with 23 bases between them. CDR3: CATSGGLKVFGNYEQYF. The CDR3 region has the DNA TGTGCCACCAGCGGGGGCTTGAAGGTATTCGGGAACTACGAGCAGTACTTC.

The chain employs TRBV6-2 or TRBV6-3 and TRBJ2-2, with a weak D call TRBD1 (6 bases). CDR3 size: 15 residues. Trimming stripped 2 bases from V and 5 bases from J, with 12 bases between. The germline V gene has CDR1 MNHEY and CDR2 SVGEGT. CDR3 region: CASSYRQGQTGELFF. CDR3 in DNA: TGTGCCAGCAGTTACCGGCAGGGACAAACCGGGGAGCTGTTTTTT.

This chain joins TRBV28 and TRBJ1-1; no clear D gene. The germline V gene has CDR1 MDHEN and CDR2 SYDVKM. The length of the CDR3 is 12 residues. V was pared by 6 bases and J by 0 bases, with 5 bases between. CDR3 sequence reads: CASRGVNTEAFF. The CDR3 nucleotides are TGTGCCAGCAGAGGAGTGAACACTGAAGCTTTCTTT.

The table lists this clone with a count of one. The chain employs TRBV5-1 and TRBJ1-5; D is ambiguous. Germline V gene sequence: CDR1 SGHRS, CDR2 YFSETQ. The CDR3 spans 14 residues. The germline V and J ends were trimmed by 1 base and 6 bases, with 11 bases remaining between them. This CDR3 reads CASSLSGNGQPQHF. Here the CDR3 DNA reads TGCGCCAGCAGCTTGTCCGGGAATGGTCAGCCCCAGCATTTT.

The rearrangement links TRBV19 to TRBJ2-2; possibly TRBD2 for D (6 bases). The V end was cut by 8 bases, the J end by 2 bases, with 9 bases between. The CDR3 totals 13 residues. The germline V gene has CDR1 LNHDA and CDR2 SQIVND (reference sequence). CDR3 sequence: CASGTPNTGELFF. The CDR3 region has the DNA TGTGCCAGTGGGACTCCCAACACCGGGGAGCTGTTTTTT.

The chain combines TRBV10-2 with TRBJ1-1; 7 bases match TRBD1. The CDR3 consists of 15 residues. Germline values: CDR1 WSHSY, CDR2 SAAADI. Germline trimming cut 4 bases from V and 3 bases from J; bases unmatched to any gene: 8. The CDR3 here is CASSGRGQPYTEAFF. The DNA of the CDR3 is TGCGCCAGCAGTGGACGGGGACAGCCGTACACTGAAGCTTTCTTT.

V gene TRBV29-1 combines with J gene TRBJ1-1; D uncertain. V was cut by 7 bases and J by 6 bases, with 15 bases left in between. Germline V gene sequence: CDR1 SQVTM, CDR2 ANQGSEA. The CDR3 has 12 amino acids. CDR3 sequence reads: CSATATTSEAFF. CDR3 DNA: TGCAGCGCAACAGCTACGACCTCTGAAGCTTTCTTT.

This chain joins TRBV7-3 and TRBJ2-5; D perhaps matches TRBD1 (6 bases). Germline CDR1 SGHTA, CDR2 FQGTGA. This CDR3 is 15 amino acids long. The V gene lost 4 bases and the J gene lost 2 bases, with 14 bases spanning the gap. CDR3 DNA sequence: TGTGCCAGCAGCTCGCAGACAGGCCCGCAAGAGACCCAGTACTTC. Its translation: CASSSQTGPQETQYF.

The genes are TRBV6-6 and TRBJ2-1; 7 bases are a match to TRBD2. V was pared by 2 bases and J by 6 bases, with 7 bases of the junction left unmatched. There are 15 residues in the CDR3. From germline, CDR1 is MNHNY and CDR2 SVGAGI (reference sequence). In DNA, the CDR3 is TGTGCCAGCAGTTACGCAGGACTAGGGTCCAATGAGCAGTTCTTC. Its protein is CASSYAGLGSNEQFF.

The rearrangement uses TRBV28 and TRBJ1-5; 9 bases are shared with TRBD1. J was trimmed by 0 bases and V by 5 bases; bases with no gene match: 8. CDR1 is MDHEN, CDR2 SYDVKM, per germline. This CDR3 has 17 amino acids. CDR3 DNA: TGTGCCAGCAGTAGGACAGGGGTTGGTTTTAGCAATCAGCCCCAGCATTTT. Translation gives CASSRTGVGFSNQPQHF.

This clone was recorded a few times. The gene calls are TRBV23-1 and TRBJ1-1; D gene unclear. TRBV23-1 is an ORF, and what it does is uncertain. Trimming removed 2 bases from V and 3 bases from J, with 25 bases in between. CDR3 length: 19 amino acids. CDR3 in DNA: TGCGCCAGCAGTCAACCTTTGAATGGGCCACCCTTACTTCACACTGAAGCTTTCTTT. Its translation is CASSQPLNGPPLLHTEAFF.

This clone was seen just once. V usage is TRBV24-1 and J usage is TRBJ1-5; tentatively, D is TRBD1 (6 bases). The CDR3 has 15 amino acids. From germline, CDR1 is KGHDR and CDR2 SFDVKD. Trimming left V 3 bases short and J 3 bases short, with 11 bases between. CDR3 amino acids: CATSDKGGVNQPQHF. The CDR3 DNA sequence: TGTGCCACCAGTGATAAGGGGGGGGTCAATCAGCCCCAGCATTTT.